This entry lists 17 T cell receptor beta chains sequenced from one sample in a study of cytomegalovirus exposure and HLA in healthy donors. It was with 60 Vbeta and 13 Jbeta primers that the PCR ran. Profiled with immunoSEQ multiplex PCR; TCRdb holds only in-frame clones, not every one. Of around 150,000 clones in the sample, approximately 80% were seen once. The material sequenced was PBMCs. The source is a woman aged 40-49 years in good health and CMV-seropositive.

CDR3 amino acids: CASSRLAGGRTGELFF. Here the CDR3 DNA reads TGTGCCAGCAGCCGCCTAGCGGGGGGTCGCACCGGGGAGCTGTTTTTT. The gene calls are TRBV7-9 and TRBJ2-2; 11 bases agree with TRBD2. V dropped 5 bases and J dropped 4; count of bases not matched to a gene: 6. The CDR3 contains 16 residues. Germline values: CDR1 SEHNR, CDR2 FQNEAQ (reference sequence).

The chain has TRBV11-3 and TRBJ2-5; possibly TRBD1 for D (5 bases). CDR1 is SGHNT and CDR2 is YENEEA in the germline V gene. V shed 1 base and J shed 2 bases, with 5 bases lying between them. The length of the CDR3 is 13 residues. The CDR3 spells CASSLGQQETQYF. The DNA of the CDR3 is TGTGCCAGCAGCTTAGGACAGCAAGAGACCCAGTACTTC.

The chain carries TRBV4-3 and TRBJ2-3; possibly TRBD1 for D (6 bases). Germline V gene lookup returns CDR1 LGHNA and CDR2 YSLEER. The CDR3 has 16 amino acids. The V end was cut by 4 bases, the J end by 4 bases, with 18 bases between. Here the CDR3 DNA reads TGCGCCAGCAGCCCCTTTCTTGGGGGCCTAGCAGATACGCAGTATTTT. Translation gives CASSPFLGGLADTQYF.

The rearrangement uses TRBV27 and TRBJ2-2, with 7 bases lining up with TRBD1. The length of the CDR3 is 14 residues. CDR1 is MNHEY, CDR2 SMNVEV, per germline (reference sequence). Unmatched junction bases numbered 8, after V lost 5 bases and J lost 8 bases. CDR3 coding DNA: TGTGCCAGCAGTAAGGACAGGTCCGGAGGGGAGCTGTTTTTT. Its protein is CASSKDRSGGELFF.

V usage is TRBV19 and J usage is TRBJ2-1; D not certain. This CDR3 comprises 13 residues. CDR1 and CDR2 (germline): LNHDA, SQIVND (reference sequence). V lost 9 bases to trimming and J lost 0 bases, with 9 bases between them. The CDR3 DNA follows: TGTGCCAGCGCATTGAGCTCCTACAATGAGCAGTTCTTC. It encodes CASALSSYNEQFF. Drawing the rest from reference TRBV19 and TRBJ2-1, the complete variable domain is DGGITQSPKYLFRKEGQNVTLSCEQNLNHDAMYWYRQDPGQGLRLIYYSQIVNDFQKGDIAEGYSVSREKKESFPLTVTSAQKNPTAFYLCASALSSYNEQFFGPGTRLTVL.

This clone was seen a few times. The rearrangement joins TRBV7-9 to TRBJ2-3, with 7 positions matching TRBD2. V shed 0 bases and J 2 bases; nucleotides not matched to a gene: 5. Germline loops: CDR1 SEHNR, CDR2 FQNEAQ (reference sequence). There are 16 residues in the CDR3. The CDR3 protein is CASSLASGLNTDTQYF. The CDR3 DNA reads TGTGCCAGCAGCTTAGCCTCGGGACTAAACACAGATACGCAGTATTTT.

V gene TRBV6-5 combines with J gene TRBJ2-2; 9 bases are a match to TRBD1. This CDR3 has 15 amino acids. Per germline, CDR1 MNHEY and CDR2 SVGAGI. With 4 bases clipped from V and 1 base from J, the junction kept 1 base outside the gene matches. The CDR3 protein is CASSWGQGNTGELFF. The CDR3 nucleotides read TGTGCCAGCAGTTGGGGACAGGGGAACACCGGGGAGCTGTTTTTT.

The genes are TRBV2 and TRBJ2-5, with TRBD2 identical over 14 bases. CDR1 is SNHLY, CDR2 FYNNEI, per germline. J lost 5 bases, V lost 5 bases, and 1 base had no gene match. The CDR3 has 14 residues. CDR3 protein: CASSRLAGGETQYF. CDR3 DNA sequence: TGTGCCAGCAGTAGACTAGCGGGGGGGGAGACCCAGTACTTC.

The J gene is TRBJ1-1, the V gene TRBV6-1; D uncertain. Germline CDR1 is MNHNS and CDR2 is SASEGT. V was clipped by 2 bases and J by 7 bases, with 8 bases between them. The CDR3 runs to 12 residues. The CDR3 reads CASSELQYEAFF. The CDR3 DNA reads TGTGCCAGCAGTGAACTACAGTATGAAGCTTTCTTT.

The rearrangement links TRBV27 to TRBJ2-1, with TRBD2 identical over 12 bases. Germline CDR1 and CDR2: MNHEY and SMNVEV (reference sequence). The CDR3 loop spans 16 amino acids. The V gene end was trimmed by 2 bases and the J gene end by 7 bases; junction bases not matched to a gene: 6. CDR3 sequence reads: CASSLTTSGRTNEQFF. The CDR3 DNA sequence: TGTGCCAGCAGTTTAACAACTAGCGGGAGGACGAATGAGCAGTTCTTC.

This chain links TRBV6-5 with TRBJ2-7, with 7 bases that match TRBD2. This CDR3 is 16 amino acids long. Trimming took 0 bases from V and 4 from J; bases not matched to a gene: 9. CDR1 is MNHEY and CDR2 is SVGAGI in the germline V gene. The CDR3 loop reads CASSYSWAGDVYEQYF. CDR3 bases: TGTGCCAGCAGTTACTCGTGGGCGGGAGATGTGTACGAGCAGTACTTC.

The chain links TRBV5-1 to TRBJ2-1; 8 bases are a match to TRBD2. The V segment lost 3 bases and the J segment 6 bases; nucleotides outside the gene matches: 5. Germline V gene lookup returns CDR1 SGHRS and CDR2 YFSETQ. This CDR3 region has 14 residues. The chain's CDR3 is CASSSYSGVNEQFF. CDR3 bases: TGCGCCAGCAGCTCATATAGCGGGGTCAATGAGCAGTTCTTC. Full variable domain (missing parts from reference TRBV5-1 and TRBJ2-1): KAGVTQTPRYLIKTRGQQVTLSCSPISGHRSVSWYQQTPGQGLQFLFEYFSETQRNKGNFPGRFSGRQFSNSRSEMNVSTLELGDSALYLCASSSYSGVNEQFFGPGTRLTVL.

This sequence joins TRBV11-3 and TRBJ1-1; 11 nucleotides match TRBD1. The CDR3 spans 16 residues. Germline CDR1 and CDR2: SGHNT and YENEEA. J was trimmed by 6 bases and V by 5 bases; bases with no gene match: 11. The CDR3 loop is CASSTRTGGGPAEAFF. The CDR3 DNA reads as TGTGCCAGCAGCACCCGGACAGGGGGCGGGCCTGCTGAAGCTTTCTTT.

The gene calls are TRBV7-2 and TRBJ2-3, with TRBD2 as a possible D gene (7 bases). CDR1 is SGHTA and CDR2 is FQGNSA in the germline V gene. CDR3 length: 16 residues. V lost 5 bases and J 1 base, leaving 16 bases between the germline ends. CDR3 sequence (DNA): TGTGCCAGCAGCCCTCGGGGGGCGGGGGGCACAGATACGCAGTATTTT. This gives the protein CASSPRGAGGTDTQYF.

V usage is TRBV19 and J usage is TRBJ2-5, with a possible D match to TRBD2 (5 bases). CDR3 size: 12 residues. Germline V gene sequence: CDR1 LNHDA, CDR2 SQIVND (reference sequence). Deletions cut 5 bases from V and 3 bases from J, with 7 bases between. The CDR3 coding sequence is TGTGCCAGTAGTCTGACTAAAGAGACCCAGTACTTC. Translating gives CASSLTKETQYF.

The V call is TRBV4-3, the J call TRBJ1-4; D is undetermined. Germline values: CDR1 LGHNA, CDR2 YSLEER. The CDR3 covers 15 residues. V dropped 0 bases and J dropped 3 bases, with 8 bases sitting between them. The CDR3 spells CASSQDRIPNEKLFF. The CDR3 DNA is TGCGCCAGCAGCCAAGACAGGATCCCTAATGAAAAACTGTTTTTT.

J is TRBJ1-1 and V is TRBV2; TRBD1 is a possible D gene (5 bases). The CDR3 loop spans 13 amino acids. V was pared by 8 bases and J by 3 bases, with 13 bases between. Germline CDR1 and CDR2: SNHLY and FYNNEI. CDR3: CASQFQGYTEAFF. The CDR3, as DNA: TGTGCCAGCCAGTTTCAGGGTTACACTGAAGCTTTCTTT.